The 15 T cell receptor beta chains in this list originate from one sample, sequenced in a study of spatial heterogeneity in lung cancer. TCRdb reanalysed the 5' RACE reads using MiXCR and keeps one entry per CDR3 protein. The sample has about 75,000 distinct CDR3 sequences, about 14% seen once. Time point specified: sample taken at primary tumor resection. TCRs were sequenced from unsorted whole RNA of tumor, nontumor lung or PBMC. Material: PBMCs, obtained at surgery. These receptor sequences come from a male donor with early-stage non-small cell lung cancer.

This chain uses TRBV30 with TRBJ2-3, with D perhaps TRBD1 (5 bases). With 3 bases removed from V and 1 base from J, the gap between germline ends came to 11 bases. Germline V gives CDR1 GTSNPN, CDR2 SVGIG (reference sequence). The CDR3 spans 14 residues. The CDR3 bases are TGTGCCTGGAGCAACAGGCGAGGCACAGATACGCAGTATTTT. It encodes CAWSNRRGTDTQYF.

CDR3 nucleotides: TGTGCCAGCAGAGAGGGGACACTGAACACTGAAGCTTTCTTT. The encoded protein is CASREGTLNTEAFF. The genes are TRBV12-3 or TRBV12-4 and TRBJ1-1; D may be TRBD1 (6 bases). V dropped 6 bases and J dropped 0 bases, with 11 bases sitting between them. This CDR3 has 14 amino acids.

The CDR3 sequence is CASSTSTGITEAFF. DNA of the CDR3: TGTGCCAGCTCAACTTCGACAGGGATCACTGAAGCTTTCTTT. This chain links TRBV18 with TRBJ1-1, with 7 nucleotides matching TRBD1. V gave up 5 bases and J gave up 4 bases; unmatched junction bases: 7. The CDR3 totals 14 residues. The V gene's germline CDR1 is KGHSH and CDR2 LQKENI.

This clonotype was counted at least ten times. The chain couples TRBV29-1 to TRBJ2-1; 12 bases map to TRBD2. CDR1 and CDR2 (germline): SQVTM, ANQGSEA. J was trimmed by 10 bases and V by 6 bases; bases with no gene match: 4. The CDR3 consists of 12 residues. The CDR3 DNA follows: TGCAGCGTCCTGACTAGCGGGAGAGAGCAGTTCTTC. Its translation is CSVLTSGREQFF.

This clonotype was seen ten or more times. CDR3: CASSRGAGANVLTF. The CDR3 DNA sequence: TGTGCCAGCAGCAGGGGCGCTGGGGCCAACGTCCTGACTTTC. V is TRBV3-1 and J is TRBJ2-6, with D perhaps TRBD1 (5 bases). With 5 bases removed from V and 2 bases from J, the gap between germline ends came to 7 bases. Germline V gene sequence: CDR1 LGHDT, CDR2 YNNKEL (reference sequence). The CDR3 totals 14 residues.

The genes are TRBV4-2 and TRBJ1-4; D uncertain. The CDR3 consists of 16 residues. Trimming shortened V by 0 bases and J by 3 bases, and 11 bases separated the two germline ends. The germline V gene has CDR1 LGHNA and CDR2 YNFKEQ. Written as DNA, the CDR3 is TGTGCCAGCAGCCAAGAACCTTTGGCGGCTAATGAAAAACTGTTTTTT. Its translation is CASSQEPLAANEKLFF.

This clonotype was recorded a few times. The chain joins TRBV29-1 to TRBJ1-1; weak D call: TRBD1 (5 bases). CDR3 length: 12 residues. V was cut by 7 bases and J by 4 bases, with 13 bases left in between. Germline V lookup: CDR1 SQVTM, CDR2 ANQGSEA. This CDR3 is CSDGGFGTEAFF. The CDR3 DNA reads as TGCAGCGACGGGGGATTTGGCACTGAAGCTTTCTTT.

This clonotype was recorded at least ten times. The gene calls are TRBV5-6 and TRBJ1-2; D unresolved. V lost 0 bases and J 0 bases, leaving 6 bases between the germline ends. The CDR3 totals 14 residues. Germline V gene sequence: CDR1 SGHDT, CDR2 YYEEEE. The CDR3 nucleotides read TGTGCCAGCAGCTTGGTCGGCCCTAACTATGGCTACACCTTC. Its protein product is CASSLVGPNYGYTF.

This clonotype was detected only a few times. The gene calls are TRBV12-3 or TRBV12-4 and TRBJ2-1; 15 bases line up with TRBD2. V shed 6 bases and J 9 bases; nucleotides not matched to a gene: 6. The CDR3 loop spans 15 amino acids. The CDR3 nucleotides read TGTGCCAGCAGCCGGGGACTAGCGGGAGGAAGTGAGCAGTTCTTC. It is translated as CASSRGLAGGSEQFF.

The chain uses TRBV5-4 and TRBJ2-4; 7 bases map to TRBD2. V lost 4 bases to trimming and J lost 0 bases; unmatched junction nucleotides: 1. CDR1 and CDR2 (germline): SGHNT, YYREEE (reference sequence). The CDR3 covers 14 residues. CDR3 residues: CASSLAAAKNIQYF. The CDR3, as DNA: TGTGCCAGCAGCCTAGCGGCAGCCAAAAACATTCAGTACTTC. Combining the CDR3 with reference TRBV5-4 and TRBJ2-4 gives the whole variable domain ETGVTQSPTHLIKTRGQQVTLRCSSQSGHNTVSWYQQALGQGPQFIFQYYREEENGRGNFPPRFSGLQFPNYSSELNVNALELDDSALYLCASSLAAAKNIQYFGAGTRLSVL.

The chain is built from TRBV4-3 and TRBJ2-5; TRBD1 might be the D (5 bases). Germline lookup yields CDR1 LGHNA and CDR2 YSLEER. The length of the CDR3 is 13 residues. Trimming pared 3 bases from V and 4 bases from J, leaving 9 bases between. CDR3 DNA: TGCGCCAGCAGCCACAGGGTTGGAGAGACCCAGTACTTC. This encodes CASSHRVGETQYF.

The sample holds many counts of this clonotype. The CDR3 DNA is TGTGCCAGCAGCCAAGACCCCCCGGGACAGGCTAGTAATCAGCCCCAGCATTTT. This encodes CASSQDPPGQASNQPQHF. The gene calls are TRBV3-1 and TRBJ1-5; TRBD1 aligns across 8 bases. Germline V gives CDR1 LGHDT, CDR2 YNNKEL (reference sequence). The CDR3 covers 18 residues. The ends lost 0 bases at V and 4 bases at J; junction bases unmatched: 11.

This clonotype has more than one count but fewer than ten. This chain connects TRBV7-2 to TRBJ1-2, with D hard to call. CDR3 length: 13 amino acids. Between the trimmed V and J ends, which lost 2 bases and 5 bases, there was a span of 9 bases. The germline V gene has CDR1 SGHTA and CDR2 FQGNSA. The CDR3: CASSLKEIYGYTF. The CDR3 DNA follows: TGTGCCAGCAGCTTAAAGGAAATTTATGGCTACACCTTC.

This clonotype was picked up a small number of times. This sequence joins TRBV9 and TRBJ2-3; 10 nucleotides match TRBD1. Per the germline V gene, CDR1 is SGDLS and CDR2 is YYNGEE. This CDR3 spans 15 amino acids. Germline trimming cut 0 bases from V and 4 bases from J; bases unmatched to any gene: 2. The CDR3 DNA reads TGTGCCAGCAGCGTAGCTGGACAGGGGGCAGATACGCAGTATTTT. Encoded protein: CASSVAGQGADTQYF.

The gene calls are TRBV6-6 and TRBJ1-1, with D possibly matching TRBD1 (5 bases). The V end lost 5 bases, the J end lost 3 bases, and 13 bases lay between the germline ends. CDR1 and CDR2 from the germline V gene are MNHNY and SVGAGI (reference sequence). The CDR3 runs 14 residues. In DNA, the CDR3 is TGTGCCAGCAGTGCGTTCAGGGTAGACACTGAAGCTTTCTTT. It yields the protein CASSAFRVDTEAFF.